Reported below is one TCR beta chain. What it binds is unknown. Random hexamers were used to reverse transcribe roughly 0.45 to 1 ug of RNA. Amplification of TCR beta CDR3 spanned 54 Vbeta and 13 Jbeta via immunoSEQ multiplex PCR. TCRdb re-called the immunoSEQ multiplex PCR reads through MiXCR, storing one row per CDR3 protein. The sample lists 230,000 or so distinct CDR3 sequences, 95% occurring once. The authors sequenced TCR beta from blood CD8+ and CD4+ T cells. TEMRA cells were FACS-enriched, and CD8+ and CD4+ T cells were isolated negatively. The CDR3 spans 14 residues. CDR1 and CDR2 (germline): MDHEN, SYDVKM. V lost 8 bases to trimming and J lost 6 bases, with 20 bases between them. The entry originates in a study of CD8 T cells in Susac syndrome. Study findings and constraints: It was acknowledged in the study that the number of individuals who were included in its TCR sequencing and HLA analysis was relatively small.

This sequence originates from a human donor with multiple sclerosis. Input material: CD4+ T cells from PBMCs. The rearrangement links TRBV28 to TRBJ2-7, with D tentatively TRBD1 or TRBD2 (6 bases each). CDR3: CASLPPGALAEQYF. Written as DNA, the CDR3 is TGTGCCAGCCTCCCTCCGGGGGCGTTGGCCGAGCAGTACTTC.